The 32 T cell receptor beta chains given below trace back to one sample, sequenced in a study of cytomegalovirus exposure and HLA in healthy donors. It was with 60 Vbeta and 13 Jbeta primers that the PCR ran. TCRdb keeps only in-frame clones here, not all; method: immunoSEQ multiplex PCR. In the table there are 200,000 or so clones, under 80% of which are singletons. Sequencing used PBMCs. The receptor set was obtained from a girl aged 2 to 9 in good health and CMV-seronegative.

V gene TRBV11-2 combines with J gene TRBJ2-1, with 9 bases aligning to TRBD2. This CDR3 region has 16 residues. Germline values: CDR1 SGHAT, CDR2 FQNNGV. Trimming at V came to 4 bases and at J to 6 bases, leaving 10 bases not matched to a gene. For the CDR3, the DNA is TGTGCCAGCAGCTCTGCGGGGGGGGACTGGGGCAATGAGCAGTTCTTC. It encodes CASSSAGGDWGNEQFF.

A single count supports this clone. This chain links TRBV6-5 with TRBJ2-7, with D tentatively TRBD1 (6 bases). The CDR3 is 15 amino acids. From germline, CDR1 is MNHEY and CDR2 SVGAGI. The germline V and J ends were trimmed by 1 base and 4 bases, with 14 bases remaining between them. Here the CDR3 reads CASSYFSQGGYEQYF. In DNA, the CDR3 is TGTGCCAGCAGTTACTTTTCACAGGGCGGGTACGAGCAGTACTTC.

The CDR3 reads CSVQTQGRFYEQYF. CDR3 nucleotides: TGCAGCGTCCAAACCCAGGGCAGGTTCTACGAGCAGTACTTC. This chain uses TRBV29-1 with TRBJ2-7, with TRBD1 as a possible D gene (5 bases). Germline V gene sequence: CDR1 SQVTM, CDR2 ANQGSEA. The CDR3 has 14 amino acids. With 6 bases removed from V and 3 bases from J, the gap between germline ends came to 18 bases.

This chain connects TRBV9 to TRBJ2-2; 13 positions agree with TRBD2. Germline V CDR1 and CDR2: SGDLS, YYNGEE. The CDR3 is 18 amino acids. Losses at the gene ends were 0 bases for V and 8 bases for J; bases not matched to a gene: 10. Written as DNA, the CDR3 is TGTGCCAGCAGCGTAGTGGGGACTAGCGGGGTGTCGGAAGGGGAGCTGTTTTTT. It translates to CASSVVGTSGVSEGELFF.

The chain links TRBV5-4 to TRBJ2-5, with D possibly TRBD2 on 6 matching bases. The CDR3 spans 15 residues. The V end was cut by 3 bases, the J end by 4 bases, with 16 bases between. Germline assignment: CDR1 SGHNT and CDR2 YYREEE (reference sequence). DNA for the CDR3: TGTGCCAGCAGCTCTGGGACCGGGGGTAGAGAGACCCAGTACTTC. It specifies CASSSGTGGRETQYF. Variable domain in full (rest from reference TRBV5-4 and TRBJ2-5): ETGVTQSPTHLIKTRGQQVTLRCSSQSGHNTVSWYQQALGQGPQFIFQYYREEENGRGNFPPRFSGLQFPNYSSELNVNALELDDSALYLCASSSGTGGRETQYFGPGTRLLVL.

The rearrangement uses TRBV9 and TRBJ2-7; 15 bases are a match to TRBD2. J lost 7 bases, V lost 4 bases, and 6 bases had no gene match. Germline V gene data show CDR1 as SGDLS and CDR2 as YYNGEE. The CDR3 consists of 15 residues. The CDR3, as DNA: TGTGCCAGCAGCTCCGGACTAGCGGGAGGGCAAGAGCAGTACTTC. Its translation: CASSSGLAGGQEQYF.

The count of this clone is one. The genes are TRBV6-5 and TRBJ2-3; 7 nucleotides match TRBD2. In germline, CDR1 is MNHEY, CDR2 SVGAGI. The CDR3 runs to 12 residues. V trimming: 8 bases; J trimming: 9 bases; junction bases outside the gene matches: 8. The CDR3 sequence is CASGAAGGTQYF. CDR3 bases: TGTGCCAGCGGGGCCGCCGGGGGGACGCAGTATTTT.

The V and J genes are TRBV2 and TRBJ2-6, with 7 bases identical to TRBD2. V was clipped by 10 bases and J by 0 bases; unmatched bases: 9. There are 16 residues in the CDR3. In germline, CDR1 is SNHLY, CDR2 FYNNEI. The CDR3 spells CATRAGLSSGANVLTF. The CDR3 DNA reads as TGTGCCACCCGAGCGGGACTTAGCTCTGGGGCCAACGTCCTGACTTTC. Variable domain in full (rest from reference TRBV2 and TRBJ2-6): EPEVTQTPSHQVTQMGQEVILRCVPISNHLYFYWYRQILGQKVEFLVSFYNNEISEKSEIFDDQFSVERPDGSNFTLKIRSTKLEDSAMYFCATRAGLSSGANVLTFGAGSRLTVL.

This rearrangement joins TRBV5-6 to TRBJ2-1, with TRBD2 matching 10 bases. CDR3 size: 16 residues. The V and J ends lost 5 bases and 4 bases, in that order; junction bases with no gene match: 9. The germline gives CDR1 SGHDT, CDR2 YYEEEE. In nucleotides, the CDR3 is TGTGCCAGCAGGGCTAGTAGCGGGGGGTTGTACAATGAGCAGTTCTTC. Translated, it gives CASRASSGGLYNEQFF.

The chain joins TRBV9 to TRBJ2-2; perhaps TRBD2 as D (6 bases). The CDR3 is 16 amino acids. Germline values: CDR1 SGDLS, CDR2 YYNGEE. The V end lost 3 bases, the J end lost 4 bases, and 16 bases lay between the germline ends. Here the CDR3 reads CASSAARDSSTGELFF. The CDR3, as DNA: TGTGCCAGCAGCGCTGCCCGGGACTCCAGCACCGGGGAGCTGTTTTTT.

The chain has TRBV29-1 and TRBJ2-1, with TRBD2 matching over 14 bases. CDR1 and CDR2 from the germline V gene are SQVTM and ANQGSEA. V dropped 6 bases and J dropped 9; count of bases not matched to a gene: 7. This CDR3 region has 14 residues. In DNA, the CDR3 is TGCAGCGTAAGGGGACTAGCGGGAGCAGGTGAGCAGTTCTTC. Encoded protein: CSVRGLAGAGEQFF.

The chain links TRBV7-9 to TRBJ1-5; 10 positions match TRBD1. CDR1 is SEHNR and CDR2 is FQNEAQ in the germline V gene (reference sequence). The length of the CDR3 is 17 residues. Germline trimming cut 3 bases from V and 7 bases from J; bases unmatched to any gene: 12. This CDR3 is CASSLNSDRGLGQPQHF. The CDR3 coding sequence is TGTGCCAGCAGCTTGAATTCCGACAGGGGGCTTGGACAGCCCCAGCATTTT.

This clone was seen a few times. V usage is TRBV6-1 and J usage is TRBJ2-6, with TRBD1 matching over 9 bases. This CDR3 is 19 amino acids long. V was pared by 1 base and J by 0 bases, with 7 bases of the junction left unmatched. From germline, CDR1 is MNHNS and CDR2 SASEGT. CDR3 coding DNA: TGTGCCAGCAGTGAAGATCTGGGACAGGGCCCCTCTGGGGCCAACGTCCTGACTTTC. Its protein is CASSEDLGQGPSGANVLTF.

The rearrangement links TRBV10-2 to TRBJ1-1; D unresolved. Trimming pared 5 bases from V and 7 bases from J, leaving 17 bases between. Germline V gene data show CDR1 as WSHSY and CDR2 as SAAADI. This CDR3 is 14 amino acids long. The CDR3 region is CASSRGGEGNEAFF. CDR3 DNA: TGCGCCAGCAGTCGAGGAGGTGAAGGGAATGAAGCTTTCTTT.

The chain is built from TRBV10-1 and TRBJ2-2; D call uncertain. The CDR3 is 14 residues long. The germline CDR1 and CDR2 sequences are WNHNN and SYGVQD (reference sequence). Trimming left V 3 bases short and J 7 bases short, with 12 bases between. For the CDR3, the DNA is TGCGCCAGCAGTGAACAAGCTCGGGTCGGGGAGCTGTTTTTT. Protein sequence: CASSEQARVGELFF.

This clone was observed a few times. The genes are TRBV20-1 and TRBJ1-2; D unclear. Germline V CDR1 and CDR2: DFQATT, SNEGSKA (reference sequence). The CDR3 covers 10 residues. Trimming shortened V by 3 bases and J by 4 bases, and 3 bases separated the two germline ends. The CDR3 loop is CSASSYGYTF. The CDR3 coding sequence is TGCAGTGCTAGCTCCTATGGCTACACCTTC.

Here the CDR3 reads CAWSQGNADQPQHF. Here the CDR3 DNA reads TGTGCCTGGAGCCAGGGGAATGCAGATCAGCCCCAGCATTTT. The chain joins TRBV30 to TRBJ1-5; D is perhaps TRBD1 (6 bases). This CDR3 has 14 residues. Germline CDR1 is GTSNPN and CDR2 is SVGIG (reference sequence). V was clipped by 3 bases and J by 5 bases, with 14 bases between them.

In nucleotides, the CDR3 is TGTGCCAGCAGAAACGGACAGGGAACTGAAGCTTTCTTT. This translates into CASRNGQGTEAFF. V and J are TRBV13 and TRBJ1-1; 8 nucleotides match TRBD1. V lost 6 bases to trimming and J lost 5 bases; unmatched junction nucleotides: 5. Germline V gives CDR1 PRHDT, CDR2 FYEKMQ (reference sequence). The CDR3 has 13 residues.

The chain carries TRBV5-4 and TRBJ2-5, with 9 nucleotides matching TRBD1. CDR3 length: 15 residues. The trim removed 4 bases at V and 5 bases at J, leaving 9 bases unmatched. From germline, CDR1 is SGHNT and CDR2 YYREEE (reference sequence). For the CDR3, the DNA is TGTGCCAGCAGCGGAGGGGACAGGGTCAGCGAGACCCAGTACTTC. It specifies CASSGGDRVSETQYF.

CDR3 protein: CASSPRGDRAEQFF. As DNA, the CDR3 is TGTGCCAGCAGCCCCCGGGGGGATCGAGCTGAGCAGTTCTTC. This chain connects TRBV9 to TRBJ2-1, with TRBD2 matching over 7 bases. With V trimmed by 4 bases and J by 9 bases, 10 bases remained unmatched. Germline V gene lookup returns CDR1 SGDLS and CDR2 YYNGEE. The CDR3 has 14 residues.

This clone was detected a few times. The chain's CDR3 is CASYQTGEFYGYTF. The CDR3 bases are TGTGCCTCATATCAGACAGGGGAATTCTATGGCTACACCTTC. The chain has TRBV19 and TRBJ1-2; 8 bases align to TRBD1. Germline V gene sequence: CDR1 LNHDA, CDR2 SQIVND (reference sequence). J was trimmed by 4 bases and V by 11 bases; bases with no gene match: 12. This CDR3 has 14 amino acids. Using reference TRBV19 and TRBJ1-2 for the parts outside the CDR3, the full variable domain is DGGITQSPKYLFRKEGQNVTLSCEQNLNHDAMYWYRQDPGQGLRLIYYSQIVNDFQKGDIAEGYSVSREKKESFPLTVTSAQKNPTAFYLCASYQTGEFYGYTFGSGTRLTVV.

The J gene is TRBJ1-6, the V gene TRBV7-9, with D possibly matching TRBD1 (5 bases). The CDR3 is 15 residues long. CDR1 SEHNR and CDR2 FQNEAQ come from the germline V gene (reference sequence). Trimming removed 5 bases from V and 3 bases from J, with 11 bases in between. The CDR3 coding sequence is TGTGCCAGCAGCCGAGAGACAGACTATAATTCACCCCTCCACTTT. Residues: CASSRETDYNSPLHF.

The rearrangement joins TRBV19 to TRBJ2-1; 7 bases agree with TRBD2. The V gene's germline CDR1 is LNHDA and CDR2 SQIVND (reference sequence). V trimming: 5 bases; J trimming: 7 bases; junction bases outside the gene matches: 11. The CDR3 runs 15 residues. The CDR3 reads CASSGRLAATNEQFF. The CDR3 DNA reads as TGTGCCAGTAGTGGAAGGCTAGCGGCAACGAATGAGCAGTTCTTC.

The V call is TRBV12-5, the J call TRBJ2-1; 9 bases map to TRBD2. The V gene's germline CDR1 is LGHNT and CDR2 FRNRAP. The V gene end was trimmed by 0 bases and the J gene end by 9 bases; junction bases not matched to a gene: 12. This CDR3 is built from 17 residues. The CDR3 nucleotides read TGTGCTAGTGGTTTGGTGGTGGGCGGGAGGGCCCCCGGTGAGCAGTTCTTC. Translation: CASGLVVGGRAPGEQFF.

V is TRBV5-4 and J is TRBJ2-3; 8 bases map to TRBD2. CDR1 and CDR2 (germline): SGHNT, YYREEE (reference sequence). The V and J ends lost 5 bases and 6 bases, in that order; junction bases with no gene match: 5. There are 13 residues in the CDR3. For the CDR3, the DNA is TGTGCCAGCAGTTCCGGGGGGGCTGATACGCAGTATTTT. As protein: CASSSGGADTQYF.

The rearrangement joins TRBV23-1 to TRBJ2-5, with 8 bases matching TRBD2. The J call could be wrong; TRBJ2-7 is a better fit for the DNA end. TRBV23-1 is an ORF; its function is uncertain. This CDR3 contains 17 residues. The CDR3: CASSHADIPGGLDEQYF. For the CDR3, the DNA is TGCGCCAGCAGTCACGCCGATATACCGGGAGGGCTAGACGAGCAGTACTTC.

The V and J genes are TRBV6-6 and TRBJ2-2; D possibly corresponds to TRBD2 (6 bases). The CDR3 totals 16 residues. Germline V CDR1 and CDR2: MNHNY, SVGAGI (reference sequence). Trimming removed 2 bases from V and 2 bases from J, with 12 bases in between. CDR3 protein: CASSYRVSGNTGELFF. The CDR3 DNA reads TGTGCCAGCAGTTACAGGGTTAGCGGTAACACCGGGGAGCTGTTTTTT.

The V and J genes are TRBV1 and TRBJ2-1; the table's D call TRBD2 went unverified against the DNA. TRBV1 is given as a pseudogene. The CDR3 is 16 amino acids. The CDR3 reads CTSSQKKWTSGNEQFF. As DNA, the CDR3 is TGCACCAGCAGCCAGAAGAAATGGACTAGCGGTAATGAGCAGTTCTTC.

The genes are TRBV7-2 and TRBJ2-7; maybe TRBD2 (5 bases). The CDR3 sequence is 12 residues long. The V gene lost 7 bases and the J gene lost 7 bases, with 14 bases spanning the gap. Germline loops: CDR1 SGHTA, CDR2 FQGNSA. The CDR3 nucleotides are TGTGCCAGCACCACTAGGCCCTGGGAGCAGTACTTC. Protein sequence: CASTTRPWEQYF. The full variable domain, completed using reference TRBV7-2 and TRBJ2-7, is GAGVSQSPSNKVTEKGKDVELRCDPISGHTALYWYRQSLGQGLEFLIYFQGNSAPDKSGLPSDRFSAERTGGSVSTLTIQRTQQEDSAVYLCASTTRPWEQYFGPGTRLTVT.

The CDR3 DNA reads as TGTGCCAGCAGCTTTATACGGGACAATGAGCAGTTCTTC. It is translated as CASSFIRDNEQFF. This chain uses TRBV7-9 with TRBJ2-1; no clear D gene. The germline V gene has CDR1 SEHNR and CDR2 FQNEAQ (reference sequence). V lost 3 bases and J 5 bases, leaving 8 bases between the germline ends. The CDR3 extends over 13 amino acids.

The chain couples TRBV5-5 to TRBJ1-2; unclear D gene. Trimming pared 4 bases from V and 8 bases from J, leaving 12 bases between. Per germline, CDR1 SGHKS and CDR2 YYEKEE (reference sequence). This CDR3 is built from 12 residues. The CDR3 region has the DNA TGTGCCAGCAGCCGTCGGGGTGACGGCTACACCTTC. Translated, it gives CASSRRGDGYTF. Looking up the rest from reference TRBV5-5 and TRBJ1-2 gives the full variable domain: DAGVTQSPTHLIKTRGQQVTLRCSPISGHKSVSWYQQVLGQGPQFIFQYYEKEERGRGNFPDRFSARQFPNYSSELNVNALLLGDSALYLCASSRRGDGYTFGSGTRLTVV.

The chain carries TRBV6-6 and TRBJ1-3; a weak D match, TRBD1 (6 bases). V was cut by 3 bases and J by 4 bases, with 13 bases left in between. Per germline, CDR1 MNHNY and CDR2 SVGAGI (reference sequence). This CDR3 is 15 amino acids long. The CDR3 DNA sequence: TGTGCCAGCAGTTATCCGGCAGGGGTGGGAAACACCATATATTTT. It translates to CASSYPAGVGNTIYF.